This T cell receptor (beta chain) derives from a study of monozygotic twins with cystic fibrosis. About the research overall: Approximately 2.7 micrograms of fragmented DNA underwent roughly 15 PCR cycles for library preparation.

Trimming pared 3 bases from V and 0 bases from J, leaving 5 bases between. CDR3 length: 13 amino acids. Germline CDR1 and CDR2: MGHRA and YSYEKL. The protocol was immunoSEQ multiplex PCR, while the TCRdb copy is restricted to in-frame clones and leaves out a portion. The table has 13,000 to 15,000 clones, roughly nine tenths seen once. This sequence was found in a boy aged 10-17 years with cystic fibrosis. The genes are TRBV4-1 and TRBJ2-5, with unresolved D. Sequencing was carried out using blood. CDR3 DNA: TGCGCCAGCAGCCAGGAAAACCAAGAGACCCAGTACTTC. Encoded protein: CASSQENQETQYF.